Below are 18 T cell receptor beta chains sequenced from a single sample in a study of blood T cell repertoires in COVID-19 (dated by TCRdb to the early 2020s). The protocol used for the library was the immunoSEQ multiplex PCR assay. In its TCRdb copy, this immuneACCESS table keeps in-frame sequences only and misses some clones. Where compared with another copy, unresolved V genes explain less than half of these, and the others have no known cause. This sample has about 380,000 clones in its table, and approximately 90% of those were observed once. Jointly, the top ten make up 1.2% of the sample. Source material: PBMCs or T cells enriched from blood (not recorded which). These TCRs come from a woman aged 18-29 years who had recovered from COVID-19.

The CDR3 DNA is TGTGCCAGCAGTTTCGGGACAGGGGGGTATGGCTACACCTTC. Amino acids: CASSFGTGGYGYTF. The V and J genes are TRBV27 and TRBJ1-2; 11 bases map to TRBD1. Germline V gene data show CDR1 as MNHEY and CDR2 as SMNVEV (reference sequence). After removal of 3 bases from V and 5 bases from J, the junction contained 2 bases not matched to a gene. The CDR3 has 14 residues.

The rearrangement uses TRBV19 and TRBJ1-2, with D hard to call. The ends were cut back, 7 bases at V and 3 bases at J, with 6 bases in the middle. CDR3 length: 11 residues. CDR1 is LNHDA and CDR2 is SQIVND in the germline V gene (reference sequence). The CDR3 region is CASTQDYGYTF. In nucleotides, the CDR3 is TGTGCCAGTACCCAGGACTATGGCTACACCTTC. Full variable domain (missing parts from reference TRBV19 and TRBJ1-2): DGGITQSPKYLFRKEGQNVTLSCEQNLNHDAMYWYRQDPGQGLRLIYYSQIVNDFQKGDIAEGYSVSREKKESFPLTVTSAQKNPTAFYLCASTQDYGYTFGSGTRLTVV.

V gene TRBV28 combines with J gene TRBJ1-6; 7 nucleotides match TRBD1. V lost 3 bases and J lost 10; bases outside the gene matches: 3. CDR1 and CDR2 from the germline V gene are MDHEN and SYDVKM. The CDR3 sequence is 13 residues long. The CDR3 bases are TGTGCCAGCAGTTTGACAGGGACCTCACCCCTCCACTTT. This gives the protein CASSLTGTSPLHF.

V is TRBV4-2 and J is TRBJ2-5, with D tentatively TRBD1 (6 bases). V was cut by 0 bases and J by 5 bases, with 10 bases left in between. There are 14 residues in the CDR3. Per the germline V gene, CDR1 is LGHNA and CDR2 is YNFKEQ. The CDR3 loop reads CASSQDAGAETQYF. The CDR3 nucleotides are TGTGCCAGCAGCCAAGATGCAGGGGCCGAGACCCAGTACTTC.

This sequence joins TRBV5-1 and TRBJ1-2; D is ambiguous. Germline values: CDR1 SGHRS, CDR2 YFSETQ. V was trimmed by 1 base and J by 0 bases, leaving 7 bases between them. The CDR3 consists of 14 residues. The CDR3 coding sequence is TGCGCCAGCAGCTTGCGGGGAGCTAACTATGGCTACACCTTC. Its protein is CASSLRGANYGYTF.

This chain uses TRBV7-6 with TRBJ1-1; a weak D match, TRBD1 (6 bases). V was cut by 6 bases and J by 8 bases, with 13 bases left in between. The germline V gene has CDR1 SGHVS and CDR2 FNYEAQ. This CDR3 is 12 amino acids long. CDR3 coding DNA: TGTGCCAGCAGTAGGGGGGGGACGGAAGCTTTCTTT. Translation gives CASSRGGTEAFF. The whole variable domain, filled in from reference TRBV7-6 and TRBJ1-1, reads GAGVSQSPRYKVTKRGQDVALRCDPISGHVSLYWYRQALGQGPEFLTYFNYEAQQDKSGLPNDRFSAERPEGSISTLTIQRTEQRDSAMYRCASSRGGTEAFFGQGTRLTVV.

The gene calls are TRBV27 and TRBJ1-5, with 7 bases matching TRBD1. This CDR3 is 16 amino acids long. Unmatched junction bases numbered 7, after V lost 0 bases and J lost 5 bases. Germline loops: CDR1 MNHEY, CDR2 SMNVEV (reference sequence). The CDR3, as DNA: TGTGCCAGCAGTTTATCAGGGGGCTTAGGGGATCAGCCCCAGCATTTT. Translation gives CASSLSGGLGDQPQHF.

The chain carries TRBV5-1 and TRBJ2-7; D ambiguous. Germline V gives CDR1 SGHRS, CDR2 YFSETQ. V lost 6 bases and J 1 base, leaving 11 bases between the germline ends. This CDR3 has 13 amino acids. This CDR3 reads CASNAGPSYEQYF. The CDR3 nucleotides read TGCGCCAGCAATGCTGGCCCATCCTACGAGCAGTACTTC. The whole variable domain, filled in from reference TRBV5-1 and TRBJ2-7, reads KAGVTQTPRYLIKTRGQQVTLSCSPISGHRSVSWYQQTPGQGLQFLFEYFSETQRNKGNFPGRFSGRQFSNSRSEMNVSTLELGDSALYLCASNAGPSYEQYFGPGTRLTVT.

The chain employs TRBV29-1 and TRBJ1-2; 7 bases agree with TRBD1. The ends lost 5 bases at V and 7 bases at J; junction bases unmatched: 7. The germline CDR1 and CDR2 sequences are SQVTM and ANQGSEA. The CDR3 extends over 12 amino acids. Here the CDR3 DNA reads TGCAGCGTTCCTACAGGGGTGGGTGGCTACACCTTC. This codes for CSVPTGVGGYTF.

The CDR3 sequence is CASSYQGAREQYF. The CDR3 nucleotides are TGTGCCAGCAGTTACCAGGGGGCGCGCGAGCAGTACTTC. This sequence joins TRBV6-2 or TRBV6-3 and TRBJ2-7; 8 bases align to TRBD1. Trimming at V came to 2 bases and at J to 6 bases, leaving 3 bases not matched to a gene. The germline CDR1 and CDR2 sequences are MNHEY and SVGEGT. This CDR3 is built from 13 residues.

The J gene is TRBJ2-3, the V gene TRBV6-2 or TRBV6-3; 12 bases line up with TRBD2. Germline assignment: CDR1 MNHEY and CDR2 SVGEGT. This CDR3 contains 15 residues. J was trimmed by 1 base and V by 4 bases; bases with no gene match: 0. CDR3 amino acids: CASSWTSGGTDTQYF. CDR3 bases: TGTGCCAGCAGTTGGACTAGCGGGGGCACAGATACGCAGTATTTT.

The CDR3 coding sequence is TGTGCCATCAGTGAGTTTGGACAGGGGGCGCTGAATTCACCCCTCCACTTT. It codes for CAISEFGQGALNSPLHF. This chain links TRBV10-3 with TRBJ1-6; 11 bases fit TRBD1. Looked up from germline, CDR1 is ENHRY and CDR2 is SYGVKD. V gave up 1 base and J gave up 7 bases; unmatched junction bases: 6. The CDR3 sequence is 17 residues long.

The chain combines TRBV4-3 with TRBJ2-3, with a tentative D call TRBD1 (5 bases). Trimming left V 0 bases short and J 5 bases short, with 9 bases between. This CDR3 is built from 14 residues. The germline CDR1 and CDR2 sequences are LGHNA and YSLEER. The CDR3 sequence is CASSQDRVVDTQYF. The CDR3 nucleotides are TGCGCCAGCAGCCAAGACAGGGTGGTAGATACGCAGTATTTT.

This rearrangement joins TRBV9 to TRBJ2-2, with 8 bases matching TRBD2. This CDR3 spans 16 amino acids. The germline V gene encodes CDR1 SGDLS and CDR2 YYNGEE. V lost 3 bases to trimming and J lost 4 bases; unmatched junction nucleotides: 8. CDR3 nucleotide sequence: TGTGCCAGCAGCGCAACCGGACTAGCCGGCACCGGGGAGCTGTTTTTT. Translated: CASSATGLAGTGELFF.

CDR3 sequence: CASSLRQGGGIEQFF. In DNA, the CDR3 is TGTGCCAGCAGCTTAAGACAGGGTGGTGGAATTGAGCAGTTCTTC. J is TRBJ2-1 and V is TRBV7-3, with 7 bases identical to TRBD1. Per the germline V gene, CDR1 is SGHTA and CDR2 is FQGTGA. V was pared by 1 base and J by 9 bases, with 9 bases of the junction left unmatched. The CDR3 totals 15 residues. The full variable domain, its missing parts supplied by reference TRBV7-3 and TRBJ2-1, is GAGVSQTPSNKVTEKGKYVELRCDPISGHTALYWYRQSLGQGPEFLIYFQGTGAADDSGLPNDRFFAVRPEGSVSTLKIQRTERGDSAVYLCASSLRQGGGIEQFFGPGTRLTVL.

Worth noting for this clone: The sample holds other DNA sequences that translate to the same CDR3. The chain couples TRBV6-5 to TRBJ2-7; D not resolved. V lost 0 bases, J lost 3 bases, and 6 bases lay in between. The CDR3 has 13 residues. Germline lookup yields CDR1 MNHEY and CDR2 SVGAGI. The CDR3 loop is CASSYSRGYEQYF. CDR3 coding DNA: TGTGCCAGCAGTTACTCGCGCGGCTACGAGCAGTACTTC.

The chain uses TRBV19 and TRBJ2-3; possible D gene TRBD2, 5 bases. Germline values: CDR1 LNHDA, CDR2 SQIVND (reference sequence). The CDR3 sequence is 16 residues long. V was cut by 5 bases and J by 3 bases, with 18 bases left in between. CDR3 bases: TGTGCCAGTAGTCCCCCCAAGGGCTGGAGGACAGATACGCAGTATTTT. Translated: CASSPPKGWRTDTQYF.

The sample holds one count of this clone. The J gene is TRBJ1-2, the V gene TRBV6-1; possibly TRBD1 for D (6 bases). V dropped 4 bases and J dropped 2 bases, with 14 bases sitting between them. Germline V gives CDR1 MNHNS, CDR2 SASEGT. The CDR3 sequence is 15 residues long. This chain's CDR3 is CASSAWGGGNYGYTF. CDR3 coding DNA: TGTGCCAGCAGTGCTTGGGGGGGCGGAAACTATGGCTACACCTTC.